This TCR beta chain was identified during a study of CD8 T cells in ankylosing spondylitis. The study's findings and limits: According to the report, clones linked to the disease were significantly enriched in matched synovial fluid samples taken from ankylosing spondylitis patients. Ankylosing spondylitis blood appeared to carry a characteristic TCR beta motif of seven to nine highly homologous variants.

This clonotype showed up many times. What it binds is not known. Germline assignment: CDR1 SGHRS and CDR2 YFSETQ. The CDR3 contains 15 residues. The V gene end was trimmed by 2 bases and the J gene end by 2 bases; junction bases not matched to a gene: 6. TCRdb passed the 5' RACE reads through MiXCR, listing each CDR3 protein once. The table records 200,000 or so distinct CDR3 sequences, approximately 12% of them present only once. This chain uses TRBV5-1 with TRBJ2-7; 8 nucleotides agree with TRBD2. Sample: blood, either unsorted or a sorted T cell fraction (not recorded which). The sequence was obtained from a female donor with ankylosing spondylitis or in good health (not recorded which). The CDR3 coding sequence is TGCGCCAGCAGCTTCGGACTAGCTGTAACCTACGAGCAGTACTTC. Its protein is CASSFGLAVTYEQYF.